These T cell receptor beta chains were read from a single sample in a study of radiation and T cells in renal cell carcinoma. Generated by immunoSEQ multiplex PCR, the TCRdb table keeps only in-frame clones and is missing some. The sample lists around 60,000 clones, around 77% seen once, with roughly 6.1% in the top ten. The input for sequencing was blood, taken from a patient whose treatment included radiotherapy and nephrectomy. The receptors derive from a man between 60 and 70 years old with renal cell carcinoma. CDR3s leave out the opening cysteine and the closing phenylalanine or tryptophan.

TRBV2 ASTLETGPNYGYT
TRBV29-1 SVEVGSLSSYNEQF
TRBV7-2 ASSQPDRMNTEAF
TRBV6-6 ASSYSGRNYGYT
TRBV29-1 SVGRENTEAF
TRBV7-9 ASSRTGRDAEAF
TRBV18 ASSPQNNYGYT
TRBV30 AWASQGPTEAF
TRBV5-1 ASSVQEPNTEAF
TRBV7-2 ASSPLYPGTEAF
TRBV10-3 AIWAVSNYGYT
TRBV5-1 ASSLVPSGGAIRTDTQY
TRBV5-6 ASRGPSGPPEQF
TRBV7-2 ASSGRTGGSGDTQY
TRBV6-1 ASSLGQPENIQY
TRBV4-2 ASSQSSGSTDTQY
TRBV14 ASSQVLETQY
TRBV5-1 ASSYRDRAYEQY
TRBV19 ASSVTKETQY
TRBV4-3 ASSQGDSKAF
TRBV7-6 ASSLVSGDSGYT
TRBV10-3 AISDTGETGELF
TRBV6-5 ASTLGQGVTDTQY
TRBV5-4 ASSIAGGLYNEQF
TRBV6-5 ASSYSTRGDTQY
TRBV11-3 ASSLGALTDTQY
TRBV25-1 ASSEYLTDTQY
TRBV10-1 ASSSSGSEGTGELF
TRBV19 ASSQDRGGGELF
TRBV5-4 ASSRLAEYNEQF
TRBV6-5 ASTIMPGQPLH
TRBV6-6 ATSRGTNTIY
TRBV19 ASSIPGAANAEAF
TRBV6-1 ASSGSGTGTTGELF
TRBV18 ASSPGLGRFSTDTQY
TRBV6-1 ASSDYRLAGGVTQY
TRBV10-3 AISETDEQF
TRBV6-1 ASSPDRGYQETQY
TRBV10-1 ASSESRLAGGETQY
TRBV5-4 ASSLEGLQNTGELF
TRBV13 ASSTQGEGNQPQH
TRBV15 ATSRDRGGAVQPQH
TRBV2 ASTPNEQSGRDLF
TRBV18 ASSPLAGANTGELF
TRBV7-2 ASSFGDSWNQPQH
TRBV6-5 ASSYATGTSNEQF
TRBV27 ASSLHRLGSSYNEQF
TRBV5-1 ASSFEASEETQY
TRBV7-8 ASRPLLPGQPQY
TRBV5-6 ASSLGLAGVLETQY
TRBV5-1 ASMSGITYNEQF